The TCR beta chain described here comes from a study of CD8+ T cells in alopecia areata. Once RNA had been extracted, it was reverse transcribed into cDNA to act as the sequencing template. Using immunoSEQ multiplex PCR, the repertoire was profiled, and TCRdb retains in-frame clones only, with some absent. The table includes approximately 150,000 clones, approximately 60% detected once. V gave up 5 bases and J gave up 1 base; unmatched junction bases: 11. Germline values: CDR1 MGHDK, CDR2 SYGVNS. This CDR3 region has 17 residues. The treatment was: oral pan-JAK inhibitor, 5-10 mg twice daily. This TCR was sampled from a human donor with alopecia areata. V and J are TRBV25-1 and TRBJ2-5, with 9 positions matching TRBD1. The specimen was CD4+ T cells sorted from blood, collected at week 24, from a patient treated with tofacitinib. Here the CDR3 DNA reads TGTGCCAGCAGTCCTAGCCCCGGGACAGGGAGCCAAGAGACCCAGTACTTC. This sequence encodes CASSPSPGTGSQETQYF.